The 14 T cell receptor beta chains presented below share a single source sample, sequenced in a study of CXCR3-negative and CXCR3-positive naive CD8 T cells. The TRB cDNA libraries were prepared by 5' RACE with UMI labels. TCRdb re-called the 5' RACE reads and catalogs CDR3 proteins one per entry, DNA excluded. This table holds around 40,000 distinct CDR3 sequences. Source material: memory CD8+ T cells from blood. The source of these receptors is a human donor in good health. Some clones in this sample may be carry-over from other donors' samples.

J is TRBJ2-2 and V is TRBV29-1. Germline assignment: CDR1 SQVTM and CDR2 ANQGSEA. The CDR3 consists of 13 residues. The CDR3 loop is CSVEYATTGELFF.

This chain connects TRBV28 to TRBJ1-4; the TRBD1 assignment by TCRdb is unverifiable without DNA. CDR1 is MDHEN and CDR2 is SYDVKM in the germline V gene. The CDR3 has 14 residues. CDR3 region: CASSMGQINEKLFF.

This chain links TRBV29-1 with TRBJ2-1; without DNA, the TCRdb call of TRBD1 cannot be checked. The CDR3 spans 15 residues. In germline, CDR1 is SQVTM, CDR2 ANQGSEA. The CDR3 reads CSVEDLRGSTYEQFF.

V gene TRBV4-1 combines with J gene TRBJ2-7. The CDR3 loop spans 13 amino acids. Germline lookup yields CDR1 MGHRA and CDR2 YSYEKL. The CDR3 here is CASSQEVTYEQYF.

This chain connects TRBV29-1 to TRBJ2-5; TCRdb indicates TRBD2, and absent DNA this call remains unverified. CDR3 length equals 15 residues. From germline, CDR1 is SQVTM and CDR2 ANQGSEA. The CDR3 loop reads CSVEPLAGAEETQYF.

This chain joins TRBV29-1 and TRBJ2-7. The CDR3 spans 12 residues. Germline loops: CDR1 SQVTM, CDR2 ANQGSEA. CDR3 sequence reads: CSVTSSSYEQYF.

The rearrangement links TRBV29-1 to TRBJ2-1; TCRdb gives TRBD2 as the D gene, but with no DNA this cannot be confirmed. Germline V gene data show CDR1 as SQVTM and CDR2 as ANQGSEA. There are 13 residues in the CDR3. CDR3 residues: CSVEGGLAGEQFF.

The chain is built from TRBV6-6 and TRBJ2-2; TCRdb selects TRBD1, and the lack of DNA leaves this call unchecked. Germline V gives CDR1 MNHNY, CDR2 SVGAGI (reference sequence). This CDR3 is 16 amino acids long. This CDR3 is CASSWDREKGTGELFF.

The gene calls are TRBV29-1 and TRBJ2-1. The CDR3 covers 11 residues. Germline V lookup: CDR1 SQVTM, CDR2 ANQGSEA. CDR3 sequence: CSVGVYNEQFF.

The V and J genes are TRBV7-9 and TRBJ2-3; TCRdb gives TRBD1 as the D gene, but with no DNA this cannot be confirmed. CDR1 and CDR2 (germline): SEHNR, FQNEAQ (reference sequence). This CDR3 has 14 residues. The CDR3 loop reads CASSEGQGQDTQYF. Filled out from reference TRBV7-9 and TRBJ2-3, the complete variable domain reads DTGVSQNPRHKITKRGQNVTFRCDPISEHNRLYWYRQTLGQGPEFLTYFQNEAQLEKSRLLSDRFSAERPKGSFSTLEIQRTEQGDSAMYLCASSEGQGQDTQYFGPGTRLTVL.

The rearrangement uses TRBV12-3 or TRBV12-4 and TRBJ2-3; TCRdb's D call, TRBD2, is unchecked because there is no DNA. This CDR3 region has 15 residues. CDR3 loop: CASSRSGGNTDTQYF.

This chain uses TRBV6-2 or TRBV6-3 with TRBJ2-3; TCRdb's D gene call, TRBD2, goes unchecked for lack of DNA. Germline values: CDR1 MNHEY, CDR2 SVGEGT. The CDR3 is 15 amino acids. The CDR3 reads CASSYSAEGTDTQYF.

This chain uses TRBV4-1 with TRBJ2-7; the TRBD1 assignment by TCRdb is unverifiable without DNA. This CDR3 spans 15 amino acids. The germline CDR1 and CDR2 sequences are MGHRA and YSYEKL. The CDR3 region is CASSQESGAAWEQYF.

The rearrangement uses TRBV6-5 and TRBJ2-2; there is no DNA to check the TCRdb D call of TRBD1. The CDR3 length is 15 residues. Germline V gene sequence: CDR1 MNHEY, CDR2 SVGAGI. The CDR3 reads CASRELSKNTGELFF.